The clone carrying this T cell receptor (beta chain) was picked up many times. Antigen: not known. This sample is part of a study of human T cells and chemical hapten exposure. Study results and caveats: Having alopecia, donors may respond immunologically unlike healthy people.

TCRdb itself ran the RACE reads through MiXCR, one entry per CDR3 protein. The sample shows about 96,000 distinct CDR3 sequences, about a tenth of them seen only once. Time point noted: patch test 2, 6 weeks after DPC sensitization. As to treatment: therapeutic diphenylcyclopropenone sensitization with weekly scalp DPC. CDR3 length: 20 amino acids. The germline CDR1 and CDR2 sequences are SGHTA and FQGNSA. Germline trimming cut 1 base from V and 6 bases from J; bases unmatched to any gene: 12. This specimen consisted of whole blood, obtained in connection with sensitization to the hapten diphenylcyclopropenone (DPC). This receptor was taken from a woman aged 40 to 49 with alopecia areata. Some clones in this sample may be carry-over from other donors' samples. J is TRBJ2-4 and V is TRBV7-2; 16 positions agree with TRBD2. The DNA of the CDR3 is TGTGCCAGCAGCTTAGTTCCTCTGGGACTAGCGGGAGGGCCGATAAACATTCAGTACTTC. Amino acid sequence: CASSLVPLGLAGGPINIQYF.